This TCR beta chain is drawn from a study of blood T cell repertoires in COVID-19. Overall study: Samples came from the United States, Italy and Spain, spanning acute and convalescent COVID-19. Sources were T cells, B-cell-depleted T cells, or PBMCs; the material itself was cDNA or gDNA.

Per the original data handling: Amplification of reference gene primers provided the estimated nucleated cell counts. TCRdb's copy holds only in-frame clones and misses some; the assay was immunoSEQ multiplex PCR. V, J and clone size are taken as reported in that table, and D and trimming were inferred from the DNA itself. The data hold roughly 78,000 clones, with approximately 86% observed a single time. This TCR came from a woman aged 55-70 years with acute or convalescent COVID-19. The sample was peripheral blood.

The CDR3, as DNA: TGCGCCAGCAGCCAAGAGGTTTGGGCCTTCAATGAGCAGTTCTTC. Protein: CASSQEVWAFNEQFF. V gene TRBV4-3 combines with J gene TRBJ2-1, with D hard to call. CDR3 length: 15 residues. The V end was cut by 0 bases, the J end by 6 bases, with 12 bases between. Per the germline V gene, CDR1 is LGHNA and CDR2 is YSLEER.